This is a list of T cell receptor beta chains from one sample in a study of identical twins. TCRdb independently ran MiXCR on the 5' RACE reads; one entry per CDR3 protein. The table shows more than 250,000 distinct CDR3 sequences, with approximately 8.5% occurring only once. These data are also associated with another study on yellow fever vaccine responses in identical twins.

The sample taken for sequencing was memory (CD45RO+) T cells sorted from blood. All receptors come from a woman aged 18-29 years in good health. The CDR3 runs from the conserved cysteine through the conserved F or W. D genes are given only for firm matches. Clone size is shown for a subset of rows, as once, few, many or a class of expanded clone.

>TRBD2|TRBJ2-3|-|TRBV6-4
CASSPTSGGGTDTQYF
TGTGCCAGCAGTCCGACTAGCGGGGGTGGCACAGATACGCAGTATTTT
>-|TRBJ1-5|-|TRBV7-2
CASSLFGGSNQPQHF
TGTGCCAGCAGCTTATTCGGGGGGAGCAATCAGCCCCAGCATTTT
>-|TRBJ2-7|many|TRBV10-3
CAISEDWRPYEQYF
TGTGCCATCAGTGAGGACTGGAGACCCTACGAGCAGTACTTC
>-|TRBJ2-5|-|TRBV25-1
CASGKGQVRETQYF
TGTGCCAGCGGGAAGGGTCAGGTCAGAGAGACCCAGTACTTC
>TRBD1|TRBJ2-7|few|TRBV20-1
CSAFPGDRDYEQYF
TGCAGTGCTTTCCCAGGGGACAGAGACTACGAGCAGTACTTC
>TRBD1|TRBJ1-3|few|TRBV4-1
CASSQDAGGAGNTIYF
TGCGCCAGCAGCCAAGACGCAGGGGGCGCCGGAAACACCATATATTTT
>TRBD1|TRBJ1-3|many|TRBV5-1
CASSLEGASGNTIYF
TGCGCCAGCAGCTTGGAGGGGGCCTCTGGAAACACCATATATTTT
>TRBD1|TRBJ1-5|-|TRBV20-1
CSASETGGYQPQHF
TGTAGTGCATCCGAGACAGGGGGTTATCAGCCCCAGCATTTT
>TRBD1|TRBJ2-7|many|TRBV3-1
CASSTRTGLYEQYF
TGTGCCAGCAGCACGCGGACAGGACTTTACGAGCAGTACTTC
>-|TRBJ1-1|-|TRBV7-8
CASSVGQGSLGEAFF
TGTGCCAGCAGCGTAGGTCAGGGGAGTCTCGGTGAAGCTTTCTTT
>-|TRBJ2-1|few|TRBV7-9
CASSPPTDSFYNEQFF
TGTGCCAGCAGCCCGCCAACGGACAGCTTCTACAATGAGCAGTTCTTC
>TRBD1|TRBJ2-1|few|TRBV20-1
CSDLIPPGQGNEQFF
TGCAGTGACCTAATACCCCCGGGACAGGGCAATGAGCAGTTCTTC
>TRBD1|TRBJ1-5|many|TRBV6-1
CASSTRRTGPRNQPQHF
TGTGCCAGCAGTACCCGGAGGACAGGTCCTCGCAATCAGCCCCAGCATTTT
>TRBD2|TRBJ2-7|many|TRBV20-1
CSAPRGAYEQYF
TGCAGTGCTCCCCGGGGGGCCTACGAGCAGTACTTC
>-|TRBJ2-7|-|TRBV20-1
CSASRQGLYEQYF
TGCAGTGCCTCGAGACAGGGACTCTACGAGCAGTACTTC
>-|TRBJ1-6|few|TRBV15
CATSRELAQPNSPLHF
TGTGCCACCAGCAGAGAATTGGCGCAACCAAATTCACCCCTCCACTTT
>-|TRBJ2-7|many|TRBV7-9
CASSSFEGFYEQYF
TGTGCCAGCAGCTCCTTTGAGGGCTTCTACGAGCAGTACTTC
>-|TRBJ2-7|few|TRBV10-2
CASSSERYEQYF
TGCGCCAGCAGCTCAGAGCGCTACGAGCAGTACTTC
>TRBD2|TRBJ2-1|many|TRBV12-3/TRBV12-4
CASSLRVAGAREQFF
TGTGCCAGCAGTCTGCGGGTAGCGGGAGCTCGTGAGCAGTTCTTC
>-|TRBJ2-3|-|TRBV9
CASSVGQTDTQYF
TGTGCCAGCAGCGTAGGCCAAACAGATACGCAGTATTTT
>-|TRBJ2-5|few|TRBV20-1
CSAKEAGTWETQYF
TGCAGTGCAAAAGAGGCAGGGACATGGGAGACCCAGTACTTC
>-|TRBJ1-6|few|TRBV2
CASSEWGGRTPLHF
TGTGCCAGCAGTGAATGGGGTGGGCGGACGCCCCTCCACTTT
>-|TRBJ2-5|few|TRBV11-2
CASSLGSALETQYF
TGTGCCAGCAGCTTAGGATCTGCGCTGGAGACCCAGTACTTC
>TRBD2|TRBJ2-1|few|TRBV6-1
CASSGTSGRVYEQFF
TGTGCCAGCAGTGGGACTAGCGGGAGGGTTTATGAGCAGTTCTTC
>TRBD2|TRBJ2-3|-|TRBV7-9
CASSPALAGALESQYF
TGTGCCAGCAGCCCCGCACTAGCGGGGGCCCTCGAGTCCCAGTATTTT
>-|TRBJ2-1|few|TRBV3-1
CASSQSPGGALGEQFF
TGTGCCAGCAGCCAATCCCCCGGCGGGGCCCTGGGGGAGCAGTTCTTC
>TRBD2|TRBJ2-7|-|TRBV3-1
CASSHVGSGGTYEQYF
TGTGCCAGCAGCCACGTAGGGTCGGGAGGAACCTACGAGCAGTACTTC
>-|TRBJ1-5|many|TRBV9
CASSVDDRNQPQHF
TGTGCCAGCAGCGTAGATGACCGAAATCAGCCCCAGCATTTT
>-|TRBJ1-5|many|TRBV12-3/TRBV12-4
CASSYTRGQPQHF
TGTGCCAGCAGTTATACGAGGGGCCAGCCCCAGCATTTT
>-|TRBJ1-5|few|TRBV6-1
CASSATRGNSNQPQHF
TGTGCCAGCAGTGCCACAAGGGGAAATAGCAATCAGCCCCAGCATTTT
>-|TRBJ2-1|-|TRBV3-1
CASSQGGKSYNEQFF
TGTGCCAGCAGCCAGGGCGGGAAATCCTACAATGAGCAGTTCTTC
>-|TRBJ2-3|many|TRBV9
CASSVVLSTDTQYF
TGTGCCAGCAGCGTGGTCCTTAGCACAGATACGCAGTATTTT
>-|TRBJ2-1|-|TRBV5-4
CASSLGVYDYNEQFF
TGTGCCAGCAGCCTAGGGGTCTACGATTACAATGAGCAGTTCTTC
>TRBD1|TRBJ2-1|-|TRBV24-1
CATGPGQGVREQFF
TGTGCCACCGGACCGGGACAGGGGGTAAGAGAGCAGTTCTTC
>-|TRBJ1-1|-|TRBV2
CASSKDINTEAFF
TGTGCCAGCAGTAAGGACATAAACACTGAAGCTTTCTTT